This TCR delta chain was captured in a study of gamma-delta chains in newborns, infants, children. TCRdb ran CATT on the reads. The data hold roughly 2,000 delta-chain clones, with about 1.6% observed a single time. For this clone: A far larger clone differs by one base, so this is likely a read error. This same CDR3 is encoded by further DNA sequences in the sample.

The CDR3 is 20 residues long. Germline V gene sequence: CDR1 GEAIGNYY, CDR2 EKD. The sequenced sample was blood. The clonotype was recovered from a child who was a newborn, infant or young child, either healthy, febrile or measles-vaccinated (not recorded which). V usage is TRDV2 and J usage is TRDJ1; TRDD3 matches 12 bases. The CDR3 protein is CACDTVLRTNWGIPSDKLIF. In DNA form, the CDR3 reads TGTGCCTGCGACACCGTACTACGGACCAACTGGGGGATACCTAGCGATAAACTCATCTTT.